This TCR beta chain was sequenced during a study of shared clonotypes between healthy human individuals. For the study at large: For every donor, three CD4 naive, three CD4 memory, two CD8 naive and one CD8 memory plates were used.

Per the germline V gene, CDR1 is LGHNA and CDR2 is YSLEER. The CDR3 totals 14 residues. The V gene lost 0 bases and the J gene lost 5 bases, with 10 bases spanning the gap. The method was immunoSEQ multiplex PCR; TCRdb's version includes in-frame clones alone and lacks a portion of them. The sample comprises 2 million to 2.5 million clones, just over 90% of which are singletons, and around 1.7% rests with the top ten. Positively selected for CCR7, the CD45RO-negative cells used as naive CD8 cells excluded terminally differentiated effector memory CD45RA+ cells. Study donors comprised healthy, HIV-negative adults devoid of recent acute infection or vaccination.

This receptor was identified in a man younger than 30 in good health. Some clones in this sample may be carry-over from other donors' samples. The V and J genes are TRBV4-3 and TRBJ2-5, with a possible D match to TRBD1 (6 bases). The sequenced sample consisted of naive CD8+ T cells from PBMCs. The CDR3 bases are TGCGCCAGCAGCCAAGACAGGGGTTGGGAGACCCAGTACTTC. Its translation: CASSQDRGWETQYF.